This is a list of T cell receptor beta chains from one sample in a study of blood T cell repertoires in COVID-19. Sequencing was performed with immunoSEQ multiplex PCR; in TCRdb, only in-frame clones are kept and a portion is missing. The data show roughly 100,000 clones, under 80% seen once. The sample taken for sequencing was peripheral blood. The origin of the receptors is a man between 65 and 85 years old with active or convalescent COVID-19. Each CDR3 is given with its conserved first and last residue. The D gene is left open where the match is weak. Not every row has a clone size; where given, it reads once, few, many or a size class.

j_call v_call d_call clone_size cdr3_nt cdr3_aa
TRBJ2-5 TRBV21-1 NA NA TGTGCCAGCAGCAAGCTAGCGGGAGGCCTCCAAGAGACCCAGTACTTC CASSKLAGGLQETQYF
TRBJ1-1 TRBV6-1 NA few TGTGCCAGCAGTGAAGGGAGGGTTGGGAACACTGAAGCTTTCTTT CASSEGRVGNTEAFF
TRBJ2-5 TRBV5-1 TRBD2 NA TGCGCCAGCAGCTTGGGGACTAGCGGGCAAGAGACCCAGTACTTC CASSLGTSGQETQYF
TRBJ2-7 TRBV5-6 NA NA TGTGCCAGCAGCGTCACGGTCCCAGGAGAGCAGTACTTC CASSVTVPGEQYF
TRBJ2-3 TRBV19 NA few TGTGCCAGTAGTTTTGCGGGGGATACGCAGTATTTT CASSFAGDTQYF
TRBJ2-5 TRBV29-1 TRBD2 NA TGCAGCGTTGTTCCTAGCGGACCCCAAGAGACCCAGTACTTC CSVVPSGPQETQYF
TRBJ1-5 TRBV15 NA NA TGTGCCACCAGCAGAGTACGGGACAATCAGCCCCAGCATTTT CATSRVRDNQPQHF
TRBJ2-3 TRBV6-5 NA NA TGTGCCAGCACCACAGGGCAAGATACGCAGTATTTT CASTTGQDTQYF
TRBJ1-1 TRBV18 TRBD1 NA TGTGCCAGCTCACCCATTACAGGGGTTGGGAACACTGAAGCTTTCTTT CASSPITGVGNTEAFF
TRBJ2-5 TRBV11-2 NA NA TGTGCCAGCAGCTTGATACAACAGGGCCGAGAGACCCAGTACTTC CASSLIQQGRETQYF
TRBJ2-3 TRBV5-6 TRBD2 few TGTGCCAGCAGCCTAGCGGGGGGGCAAGATACGCAGTATTTT CASSLAGGQDTQYF
TRBJ1-6 TRBV6-5 TRBD1 once TGTGCCAGCAGCCCCAGGGGGCGGGAATCACCCCTCCACTTT CASSPRGRESPLHF
TRBJ1-2 TRBV30 NA NA TGTGCCTGGAGTGTAGGAGTTAACTATGGCTACACCTTC CAWSVGVNYGYTF
TRBJ1-1 TRBV6-6 TRBD1 NA TGTGCCAGCAGTTACCGGACAGGGGTTGCCCTCTCTGAAGCTTTCTTT CASSYRTGVALSEAFF
TRBJ2-1 TRBV28 NA NA TGTGCCAGCAGTTTTGACAACTCCTACAATGAGCAGTTCTTC CASSFDNSYNEQFF
TRBJ1-5 TRBV9 TRBD1 NA TGTGCCAGCAGCGTAGCAGGGGGTCAGCCCCAGCATTTT CASSVAGGQPQHF